This entry lists 26 T cell receptor beta chains sequenced from one sample in a study of naive and memory T cell subsets. The beta constant-region primer was an equimolar mix of two oligonucleotides covering TRBC1 and TRBC2. Four rounds of PCR amplified the ligated cDNA using nested alpha and beta constant-region primers plus SP2. TCRdb fed the UMI-ligation and nested PCR reads into MiXCR, producing one record per CDR3 protein. The table shows about 150,000 distinct CDR3 sequences, with roughly 20% occurring only once. Antigen specificity for these receptors is unknown. General study findings and limits: Possibly reflecting memory cells re-expressing CD45RA, a few larger clonotypes occurred in naive repertoires, especially CD8.

The sample was naive CD4+ T cells from blood. The source is a human donor in good health.

This clonotype has just a few counts. The rearrangement links TRBV10-3 to TRBJ2-7; D not certain. Germline V gene sequence: CDR1 ENHRY, CDR2 SYGVKD. Trimming left V 4 bases short and J 2 bases short, with 9 bases between. The length of the CDR3 is 13 residues. CDR3 DNA: TGTGCCATCAGTGCCCCTCAACCCTACGAGCAGTACTTC. Translated: CAISAPQPYEQYF.

This clonotype turned up a few times. This rearrangement joins TRBV28 to TRBJ2-7, with 7 bases lining up with TRBD1. CDR1 MDHEN and CDR2 SYDVKM come from the germline V gene. V dropped 5 bases and J dropped 2; count of bases not matched to a gene: 6. The CDR3 contains 14 residues. The CDR3: CASSRTGRTYEQYF. For the CDR3, the DNA is TGTGCCAGCAGTCGGACAGGCCGAACCTACGAGCAGTACTTC.

This clonotype has more than one count but fewer than ten. The chain carries TRBV12-3 or TRBV12-4 and TRBJ2-1; 12 nucleotides match TRBD2. V dropped 5 bases and J dropped 6; count of bases not matched to a gene: 5. There are 15 residues in the CDR3. The CDR3 coding sequence is TGTGCCAGCAGTCCTCTAGCGGGAGGGCCCAATGAGCAGTTCTTC. Protein sequence: CASSPLAGGPNEQFF.

The rearrangement uses TRBV28 and TRBJ2-1; D may match TRBD1 or TRBD2 (6 bases each). Trimming shortened V by 7 bases and J by 10 bases, and 17 bases separated the two germline ends. The length of the CDR3 is 13 residues. Germline-derived CDR1 and CDR2 are MDHEN and SYDVKM. The chain's CDR3 is CASNRDSAREQFF. CDR3 sequence (DNA): TGTGCCAGCAACAGGGACTCCGCGAGGGAGCAGTTCTTC.

In this sample, this clonotype turned up a few times. The chain uses TRBV4-1 and TRBJ1-2, with D perhaps matching TRBD1 (5 bases). Germline V CDR1 and CDR2: MGHRA, YSYEKL. The V gene lost 2 bases and the J gene lost 7 bases, with 20 bases spanning the gap. This CDR3 has 16 residues. CDR3 in DNA: TGCGCCAGCAGCCAACCCCAAGCGGGGGGGGGACCTGGCTACACCTTC. It encodes CASSQPQAGGGPGYTF.

The chain is built from TRBV9 and TRBJ2-2; D possibly corresponds to TRBD1 (5 bases). Trimming removed 0 bases from V and 1 base from J, with 10 bases in between. Germline CDR1 and CDR2: SGDLS and YYNGEE. This CDR3 comprises 16 residues. CDR3 nucleotides: TGTGCCAGCAGCGTAGATATAGGGGTGAACACCGGGGAGCTGTTTTTT. Translating gives CASSVDIGVNTGELFF. Variable domain in full (rest from reference TRBV9 and TRBJ2-2): DSGVTQTPKHLITATGQRVTLRCSPRSGDLSVYWYQQSLDQGLQFLIQYYNGEERAKGNILERFSAQQFPDLHSELNLSSLELGDSALYFCASSVDIGVNTGELFFGEGSRLTVL.

At least ten counts were recorded for this clonotype. This chain connects TRBV18 to TRBJ2-3; D unclear. Germline CDR1 reads KGHSH; CDR2 reads LQKENI. The CDR3 is 14 amino acids. V lost 7 bases to trimming and J lost 3 bases, with 14 bases between them. This CDR3 reads CASCPLASTDTQYF. Here the CDR3 DNA reads TGTGCCAGCTGCCCCTTGGCGTCGACAGATACGCAGTATTTT.

The chain combines TRBV20-1 with TRBJ1-5; 8 positions agree with TRBD1. Germline loops: CDR1 DFQATT, CDR2 SNEGSKA (reference sequence). J was trimmed by 6 bases and V by 2 bases; bases with no gene match: 9. The CDR3 consists of 15 residues. CDR3 sequence (DNA): TGCAGTGCTAGACCGAGGACAGGGTCCAGTCAGCCCCAGCATTTT. Residues: CSARPRTGSSQPQHF.

This clonotype was detected a few times. The chain employs TRBV20-1 and TRBJ1-5, with D perhaps TRBD1 (6 bases). The ends were cut back, 6 bases at V and 6 bases at J, with 15 bases in the middle. From germline, CDR1 is DFQATT and CDR2 SNEGSKA (reference sequence). The CDR3 is 13 amino acids. In DNA form, the CDR3 reads TGCAGTGCGAAAAGGGGGGCGGGTCAGCCCCAGCATTTT. Translation: CSAKRGAGQPQHF.

This clonotype was found many times. The chain links TRBV2 to TRBJ2-1, with 9 positions matching TRBD2. Germline V gene lookup returns CDR1 SNHLY and CDR2 FYNNEI. Losses at the gene ends were 4 bases for V and 9 bases for J; bases not matched to a gene: 10. The CDR3 has 15 residues. As DNA, the CDR3 is TGTGCCAGCAGTGCGGGACTAGCTCCTTGGAGTGAGCAGTTCTTC. Translated: CASSAGLAPWSEQFF. The variable domain in full, with the rest retrieved from reference TRBV2 and TRBJ2-1, is EPEVTQTPSHQVTQMGQEVILRCVPISNHLYFYWYRQILGQKVEFLVSFYNNEISEKSEIFDDQFSVERPDGSNFTLKIRSTKLEDSAMYFCASSAGLAPWSEQFFGPGTRLTVL.

This chain connects TRBV29-1 to TRBJ1-5; 8 bases line up with TRBD1. This CDR3 is 13 amino acids long. With V trimmed by 7 bases and J by 4 bases, 6 bases remained unmatched. Germline V CDR1 and CDR2: SQVTM, ANQGSEA. The CDR3 region has the DNA TGCAGCGCTGGGACAGGTAGTAATCAGCCCCAGCATTTT. It encodes CSAGTGSNQPQHF.

The V and J genes are TRBV29-1 and TRBJ1-1, with D uncertain. The CDR3 spans 14 residues. Germline values: CDR1 SQVTM, CDR2 ANQGSEA. V was shortened by 2 bases and J by 5 bases, with 15 bases between the two germline ends. The chain's CDR3 is CSVETGLTGTEAFF. CDR3 DNA: TGCAGCGTTGAAACTGGTCTCACGGGAACTGAAGCTTTCTTT.

This clonotype was observed a handful of times. V usage is TRBV5-1 and J usage is TRBJ2-2, with TRBD1 as a possible D gene (6 bases). The CDR3 covers 15 residues. Germline CDR1 is SGHRS and CDR2 is YFSETQ. Trimming cost V 3 bases and J 6 bases, with 15 bases left between them. DNA for the CDR3: TGCGCCAGCAGCTGGGACACTCTATCCCCCGGGGAGCTGTTTTTT. Translation gives CASSWDTLSPGELFF.

This chain uses TRBV18 with TRBJ2-7; D uncertain. The germline V gene encodes CDR1 KGHSH and CDR2 LQKENI. Trimming stripped 2 bases from V and 5 bases from J, with 7 bases between. The CDR3 extends over 12 amino acids. CDR3 sequence reads: CASSPEGNEQYF. The CDR3 DNA sequence: TGTGCCAGCTCACCAGAAGGGAACGAGCAGTACTTC.

The chain uses TRBV5-1 and TRBJ1-2, with D unresolved. The CDR3 contains 14 residues. Trimming left V 1 base short and J 4 bases short, with 11 bases between. Germline V gene lookup returns CDR1 SGHRS and CDR2 YFSETQ. The CDR3 spells CASSLSEGGYGYTF. CDR3 DNA: TGCGCCAGCAGCTTGTCGGAGGGTGGCTATGGCTACACCTTC. Together with reference TRBV5-1 and TRBJ1-2, the CDR3 gives the full variable domain: KAGVTQTPRYLIKTRGQQVTLSCSPISGHRSVSWYQQTPGQGLQFLFEYFSETQRNKGNFPGRFSGRQFSNSRSEMNVSTLELGDSALYLCASSLSEGGYGYTFGSGTRLTVV.

The sample holds a few counts of this clonotype. This sequence joins TRBV12-3 or TRBV12-4 and TRBJ1-5; no definite D call. The CDR3 loop spans 14 amino acids. The V end lost 10 bases, the J end lost 2 bases, and 15 bases lay between the germline ends. The CDR3 loop reads CAINPGGGNQPQHF. The CDR3, as DNA: TGTGCCATCAACCCTGGTGGAGGCAATCAGCCCCAGCATTTT.

This clonotype was counted ten times or more. The chain has TRBV12-3 or TRBV12-4 and TRBJ2-7; 7 bases align to TRBD2. Germline trimming cut 5 bases from V and 1 base from J; bases unmatched to any gene: 11. CDR3 length: 16 amino acids. The CDR3 region has the DNA TGTGCCAGCAGTGGTGGAAGAGCGGGACTTTCCTACGAGCAGTACTTC. The encoded protein is CASSGGRAGLSYEQYF.

The CDR3 region has the DNA TGTGCCAGCACGGGGGATCGTGAAACTGAAGCTTTCTTT. Translated: CASTGDRETEAFF. The genes are TRBV2 and TRBJ1-1; D perhaps matches TRBD1 (5 bases). The V gene lost 7 bases and the J gene lost 5 bases, with 14 bases spanning the gap. This CDR3 is built from 13 residues. Germline values: CDR1 SNHLY, CDR2 FYNNEI.

This clonotype was detected a few times. The rearrangement links TRBV11-2 to TRBJ2-7; possibly TRBD1 or TRBD2 for D (5 bases each). The CDR3 loop spans 15 amino acids. V was trimmed by 5 bases and J by 7 bases, leaving 21 bases between them. Germline V gives CDR1 SGHAT, CDR2 FQNNGV. The CDR3 reads CASSMGVTGMGEQYF. As DNA, the CDR3 is TGTGCCAGCAGCATGGGGGTGACGGGAATGGGGGAGCAGTACTTC.

This clonotype was observed a few times. The genes are TRBV10-3 and TRBJ1-1, with D unresolved. This CDR3 has 12 amino acids. Trimming removed 0 bases from V and 6 bases from J, with 5 bases in between. Germline CDR1 and CDR2: ENHRY and SYGVKD. As DNA, the CDR3 is TGTGCCATCAGTGAGTCGGGGTCTGAAGCTTTCTTT. As protein: CAISESGSEAFF.

This chain connects TRBV6-2 or TRBV6-3 to TRBJ1-2; D not resolved. CDR3 length: 15 amino acids. Trimming pared 0 bases from V and 5 bases from J, leaving 13 bases between. CDR1 is MNHEY, CDR2 SVGEGT, per germline. The CDR3 here is CASSYSAVPAYGYTF. CDR3 nucleotides: TGTGCCAGCAGTTACTCCGCAGTCCCTGCTTATGGCTACACCTTC.

The V gene is TRBV20-1, the J gene TRBJ2-1; a possible D gene is TRBD1 (5 bases). This CDR3 has 16 residues. Deletions cut 3 bases from V and 9 bases from J, with 24 bases between. CDR1 and CDR2 (germline): DFQATT, SNEGSKA (reference sequence). This CDR3 is CSARKRDSYSSGEQFF. DNA of the CDR3: TGCAGTGCTAGGAAACGAGACAGTTATAGTTCGGGTGAGCAGTTCTTC.

This clonotype was detected only a few times. The chain carries TRBV7-2 and TRBJ2-7; the match to TRBD2 covers 9 bases. The CDR3 is made up of 12 amino acids. The ends lost 5 bases at V and 7 bases at J; junction bases unmatched: 3. CDR1 and CDR2 (germline): SGHTA, FQGNSA. Written as DNA, the CDR3 is TGTGCCAGCAGCGAGACTAGCGGAGAGCAGTACTTC. It encodes CASSETSGEQYF.

This clonotype was detected only a few times. The chain employs TRBV29-1 and TRBJ2-1; D is tentatively TRBD1 or TRBD2 (5 bases each). Trimming shortened V by 4 bases and J by 9 bases, and 16 bases separated the two germline ends. Germline CDR1 reads SQVTM; CDR2 reads ANQGSEA. The length of the CDR3 is 13 residues. The CDR3 here is CSVGSSGRGEQFF. CDR3 coding DNA: TGCAGCGTTGGGTCATCGGGAAGGGGTGAGCAGTTCTTC.

This clonotype has just a few counts. The rearrangement joins TRBV6-1 to TRBJ2-3; the match to TRBD2 covers 8 bases. This CDR3 has 16 residues. Losses at the gene ends were 2 bases for V and 5 bases for J; bases not matched to a gene: 9. Germline loops: CDR1 MNHNS, CDR2 SASEGT. The chain's CDR3 is CASSELLAGMGDTQYF. CDR3 bases: TGTGCCAGCAGTGAACTCCTAGCGGGCATGGGAGATACGCAGTATTTT.

The rearrangement joins TRBV5-1 to TRBJ1-1, with D unresolved. Trimming removed 7 bases from V and 0 bases from J, with 13 bases in between. CDR3 size: 14 residues. Germline lookup yields CDR1 SGHRS and CDR2 YFSETQ. The CDR3 protein is CASRSSVMNTEAFF. The CDR3 DNA reads as TGCGCCAGCCGATCCAGTGTCATGAACACTGAAGCTTTCTTT.